Listed below are T cell receptor beta chains from one sample, sequenced in a study of CD8+CD57+ T cells in acquired aplastic anemia. TCRdb re-analysed the reads in MiXCR, keeping a single row per CDR3 protein. The repertoire has about 120,000 distinct CDR3 sequences, approximately 61% of them found once; the top ten carry about 29%. Sequencing was carried out using sorted CD4+, CD8+, or CD8+CD57+ T cells (not recorded which) from PBMCs. The receptors were sampled from a human donor with aplastic anemia. CDR3s include the opening cysteine and the closing phenylalanine or tryptophan. Each record gives: D gene, clone size, V gene, J gene, CDR3 protein, CDR3 DNA. A D gene is named only where the DNA matches it firmly. Clone sizes are given selectively: once, few, many, or a class where the clone is expanded.

-,many,TRBV2,TRBJ1-6,CANRASYNSPLHF,TGTGCCAACCGAGCCTCCTATAATTCACCCCTCCACTTT
-,many,TRBV4-2,TRBJ2-2,CASSQGAEAGELFF,TGTGCCAGCAGCCAAGGGGCAGAGGCCGGGGAGCTGTTTTTT
TRBD1,many,TRBV10-3,TRBJ1-2,CAISERVGGQSNYGYTF,TGTGCCATCAGTGAGCGGGTAGGGGGCCAATCTAACTATGGCTACACCTTC
-,-,TRBV10-1,TRBJ1-1,CASSEPVGYTEAFF,TGCGCCAGCAGTGAGCCCGTCGGGTACACTGAAGCTTTCTTT
TRBD1,-,TRBV2,TRBJ2-7,CASSVTRDRETYEQYF,TGTGCCAGCAGTGTAACCCGGGACAGGGAAACCTACGAGCAGTACTTC
-,many,TRBV10-3,TRBJ1-1,CAINRDKMNTEAFF,TGTGCCATCAACCGGGACAAAATGAACACTGAAGCTTTCTTT
-,once,TRBV12-3/TRBV12-4,TRBJ1-3,CASSQRTIYF,TGTGCCAGCAGTCAGCGGACCATATATTTT
-,-,TRBV15,TRBJ2-3,CATSRVLFGTDTQYF,TGTGCCACCAGCAGAGTATTGTTTGGTACAGATACGCAGTATTTT
TRBD2,few,TRBV20-1,TRBJ2-1,CSARGLAGDSSSYNEQFF,TGCAGTGCTAGGGGACTAGCGGGGGACTCGAGCTCCTACAATGAGCAGTTCTTC
TRBD2,-,TRBV19,TRBJ2-2,CASSKLAGESGELFF,TGTGCCAGTAGTAAGTTAGCGGGAGAGAGCGGGGAGCTGTTTTTT
-,-,TRBV24-1,TRBJ2-2,CATSDSGSAAGELFF,TGTGCCACCAGTGATTCCGGGAGTGCGGCCGGGGAGCTGTTTTTT
TRBD1,many,TRBV20-1,TRBJ1-2,CSAPDRGDYGYTF,TGCAGTGCTCCCGACAGGGGTGACTATGGCTACACCTTC
-,many,TRBV6-1,TRBJ2-6,CASSPTWEWGANVLTF,TGTGCCAGCAGTCCAACATGGGAATGGGGGGCCAACGTCCTGACTTTC
-,-,TRBV7-9,TRBJ1-2,CASSLDANGYTF,TGTGCCAGCAGCTTGGACGCGAATGGCTACACCTTC
-,-,TRBV11-1,TRBJ1-1,CASSLAATDMNTEAFF,TGTGCCAGCAGCTTAGCCGCGACAGATATGAACACTGAAGCTTTCTTT
-,-,TRBV20-1,TRBJ1-1,CSARDRVLKGPSTEAFF,TGCAGTGCTAGAGATCGAGTACTTAAGGGGCCATCTACTGAAGCTTTCTTT
-,few,TRBV10-3,TRBJ1-5,CATLRGGRISNQPQHF,TGTGCCACTCTCCGGGGGGGGCGTATATCCAATCAGCCCCAGCATTTT
TRBD2,few,TRBV20-1,TRBJ2-3,CSARLAVTDTQYF,TGCAGTGCGCGACTAGCGGTCACAGATACGCAGTATTTT
-,-,TRBV29-1,TRBJ2-3,CSVDSTRADTQYF,TGCAGCGTTGATTCTACCCGGGCAGACACGCAGTATTTT
-,few,TRBV7-9,TRBJ2-7,CASSLGIEQYF,TGTGCCAGCAGCTTAGGTATCGAGCAGTACTTC
TRBD1,-,TRBV10-2,TRBJ2-1,CASRGQGTRDEQFF,TGCGCCAGCAGGGGACAGGGGACACGCGATGAGCAGTTCTTC
-,-,TRBV6-5,TRBJ1-1,CASSYPAFF,TGTGCCAGCAGTTACCCTGCTTTCTTT
-,-,TRBV24-1,TRBJ2-1,CATSLSGAGEQFF,TGTGCCACCAGCTTGTCGGGGGCGGGAGAGCAGTTCTTC
-,once,TRBV20-1,TRBJ2-7,CSASVGGSSEQYF,TGCAGTGCTAGCGTGGGTGGTTCGTCCGAGCAGTACTTC
TRBD1,-,TRBV20-1,TRBJ2-5,CSAGTVQETQYF,TGCAGTGCTGGGACAGTGCAAGAGACCCAGTACTTC
-,-,TRBV2,TRBJ2-7,CASSLVREQYF,TGTGCCAGCAGCCTAGTTAGGGAGCAGTACTTC
-,many,TRBV7-9,TRBJ1-3,CASSLSSIYF,TGTGCCAGCAGCCTTTCGTCCATATATTTT
-,-,TRBV28,TRBJ1-4,CASSLKVSNEKLFF,TGTGCCAGCAGTTTAAAGGTGTCTAATGAAAAACTGTTTTTT
-,-,TRBV7-2,TRBJ1-1,CASSSPGVENTEAFF,TGTGCCAGCAGCTCCCCAGGGGTAGAGAACACTGAAGCTTTCTTT
TRBD1,many,TRBV12-5,TRBJ2-5,CASGLGTGPGTQYF,TGTGCTAGTGGTTTGGGGACAGGGCCGGGGACCCAGTACTTC
-,few,TRBV19,TRBJ1-4,CASSIGGRSEKLFF,TGTGCCAGTAGTATCGGGGGGCGAAGTGAAAAACTGTTTTTT
-,-,TRBV19,TRBJ1-5,CASRATGFHQPQHF,TGTGCCAGTAGGGCTACAGGGTTCCATCAGCCCCAGCATTTT
TRBD2,many,TRBV7-2,TRBJ2-5,CASSSVGLAGGPQETQYF,TGTGCCAGCAGCTCTGTAGGACTAGCGGGGGGCCCCCAAGAGACCCAGTACTTC
TRBD2,many,TRBV20-1,TRBJ2-5,CSARGTGRVQETQYF,TGCAGTGCTAGAGGGACCGGGAGGGTACAAGAGACCCAGTACTTC
TRBD2,many,TRBV9,TRBJ2-1,CASSPRTSGDNEQFF,TGTGCCAGCAGCCCCCGGACTAGCGGGGACAATGAGCAGTTCTTC
-,few,TRBV5-1,TRBJ2-7,CASSLVRDRPLAGPTYEQYF,TGCGCCAGCAGCTTGGTCCGGGACAGACCCTTAGCGGGCCCCACCTACGAGCAGTACTTC
TRBD1,-,TRBV5-4,TRBJ2-7,CASSSSGTGCYEQYF,TGTGCCAGCAGCTCTTCCGGGACAGGGTGCTACGAGCAGTACTTC
-,-,TRBV20-1,TRBJ2-3,CSARDPTALAGSDTQYF,TGCAGTGCTAGAGATCCCACCGCCCTGGCGGGGTCAGATACGCAGTATTTT
TRBD1,many,TRBV29-1,TRBJ2-7,CSVEQDRPYEQYF,TGCAGCGTTGAACAGGACAGGCCCTACGAGCAGTACTTC
-,-,TRBV2,TRBJ2-7,CAISGVAQEQYF,TGTGCCATCAGTGGCGTTGCGCAGGAGCAGTACTTC
-,-,TRBV6-5,TRBJ1-1,CASSYGINREAFF,TGTGCCAGCAGTTACGGGATTAACAGGGAAGCTTTCTTT
TRBD2,-,TRBV2,TRBJ2-7,CASRKTSRSVYEQYF,TGTGCCAGCAGGAAGACTAGCAGGAGTGTCTACGAGCAGTACTTC
-,-,TRBV2,TRBJ1-1,CASSGDDMWTEAFF,TGTGCCAGCAGTGGGGACGATATGTGGACTGAAGCTTTCTTT
-,many,TRBV7-8,TRBJ1-2,CASSVRAGGGYTF,TGTGCCAGCAGCGTTCGGGCCGGAGGGGGCTACACCTTC
-,-,TRBV10-3,TRBJ1-2,CAIFKGNYGYTF,TGTGCCATCTTCAAGGGCAACTATGGCTACACCTTC
-,few,TRBV7-8,TRBJ2-1,CASSEEVAEQFF,TGTGCCAGCAGCGAGGAGGTTGCTGAGCAGTTCTTC
-,-,TRBV19,TRBJ1-4,CASMQTGELFF,TGTGCCAGTATGCAGACAGGAGAACTGTTTTTT
-,-,TRBV2,TRBJ1-3,CASSVGITYSGNTIYF,TGTGCCAGCAGTGTAGGGATTACCTACTCTGGAAACACCATATATTTT
-,-,TRBV14,TRBJ1-4,CASSERGREKLFF,TGTGCCAGCAGTGAACGGGGGAGGGAAAAACTGTTTTTT
-,-,TRBV11-2,TRBJ2-1,CASSPSREQFF,TGTGCCAGCAGCCCCTCGCGAGAGCAGTTCTTC
-,many,TRBV19,TRBJ2-1,CASSIGQDYNEQFF,TGTGCCAGTAGTATAGGGCAGGACTACAATGAGCAGTTCTTC
TRBD1,-,TRBV20-1,TRBJ2-5,CSASPRRPGQGQETQYF,TGCAGTGCTAGTCCGAGGCGCCCGGGACAGGGCCAAGAGACCCAGTACTTC
TRBD2,-,TRBV27,TRBJ2-2,CVSSPTSGGNTGELFF,TGTGTCAGCAGTCCGACTAGCGGGGGGAACACCGGGGAGCTGTTTTTT
TRBD2,-,TRBV24-1,TRBJ2-1,CATSDLRGGSYNEQFF,TGTGCCACCAGTGACCTGCGCGGGGGCTCCTACAATGAGCAGTTCTTC
-,-,TRBV27,TRBJ2-3,CASSPGESTDTQYF,TGTGCCAGCAGTCCCGGGGAAAGCACAGATACGCAGTATTTT
TRBD1,-,TRBV20-1,TRBJ2-1,CSTPGTGFSEQFF,TGCAGTACTCCCGGGACAGGGTTTAGTGAGCAGTTCTTC
-,-,TRBV12-3/TRBV12-4,TRBJ1-2,CASRDGISGFGYTF,TGTGCCAGCAGGGACGGGATTTCTGGATTTGGCTACACCTTC
-,once,TRBV5-6,TRBJ2-5,CASSPGQGRTQYF,TGTGCCAGCAGCCCTGGTCAGGGGAGGACCCAGTACTTC